This T cell receptor beta chain was identified during a study of T cells expressing NK-cell markers. Study context: It was from sorted CD3+CD56+NKG2C+, CD3+CD56+NKG2C- and CD3+CD56-NKG2C+ T cells that TCR beta repertoires came.

This CDR3 contains 14 residues. Germline-derived CDR1 and CDR2 are SNHLY and FYNNEI. One entry per CDR3 protein, without DNA, is what TCRdb gives after re-calling the 5' RACE reads. The listing records roughly 350,000 distinct CDR3 sequences. This chain joins TRBV2 and TRBJ2-3; TCRdb's D call, TRBD1, is unchecked because there is no DNA. The TCR comes from a man aged 18 to 69 in good health. Sequenced sample: blood T cells: a sorted CD56 or NKG2C T cell subset, CD4+ or CD8+ T cells, or bulk PBMC T cells (not recorded which). The CDR3 sequence is CASSVRGDRDHLDF. Looking up the rest from reference TRBV2 and TRBJ2-3 gives the full variable domain: EPEVTQTPSHQVTQMGQEVILRCVPISNHLYFYWYRQILGQKVEFLVSFYNNEISEKSEIFDDQFSVERPDGSNFTLKIRSTKLEDSAMYFCASSVRGDRDHLDFGPGTRLTVL.